These T cell receptor beta chains were read from a single sample in a study of cytomegalovirus exposure and HLA in healthy donors. Some clones are missing from TCRdb's copy, which holds only in-frame ones; the method was immunoSEQ multiplex PCR. Of around 180,000 clones listed, around 81% are singletons. Sequencing was performed on PBMCs. The receptors here all came from a man between 18 and 29 years old in good health and CMV-seronegative. Both conserved end residues are part of each CDR3. D genes are given only for firm matches. A row's size may be missing; if present it is once, few, many or a size class.

j_gene | abundance | d_gene | len | v_gene | CDR3nt | CDR3aa
TRBJ1-1 | - | TRBD1 | 13 | TRBV5-5 | TGTGCCAGCAGACCCGGGACAGGGGCCGAAGCTTTCTTT | CASRPGTGAEAFF
TRBJ2-7 | - | - | 11 | TRBV29-1 | TGCAGCGCGGCAGGAGGCTACGAGCAGTACTTC | CSAAGGYEQYF
TRBJ2-1 | - | - | 15 | TRBV5-1 | TGCGCCAGCAGCCCGGGGGGGGACAGCCTAATGAAGCAGTTCTTC | CASSPGGDSLMKQFF
TRBJ2-1 | few | - | 12 | TRBV11-3 | TGTGCCAGCAGCCCTGGACTCAATGAGCAGTTCTTC | CASSPGLNEQFF
TRBJ1-3 | - | TRBD1 | 15 | TRBV5-1 | TGCGCCAGCAGCAGCTCCGGGACAGCTGGAAACACCATATATTTT | CASSSSGTAGNTIYF
TRBJ2-3 | - | TRBD2 | 15 | TRBV9 | TGTGCCAGCAGCGTCTCCCCCACTAGCGCAGATACGCAGTATTTT | CASSVSPTSADTQYF
TRBJ1-1 | - | TRBD1 | 14 | TRBV4-3 | TGCGCCAGCAGCGACGGGACAGCCGGCTCTGAAGCTTTCTTT | CASSDGTAGSEAFF
TRBJ2-1 | - | TRBD2 | 15 | TRBV6-5 | TGTGCCAGCAGTGTAATTAGCGGGGGGTCGGATGAGCAGTTCTTC | CASSVISGGSDEQFF
TRBJ2-3 | - | - | 13 | TRBV9 | TGTGCCAGCAGCGGAGGTTCTGCAGATACGCAGTATTTT | CASSGGSADTQYF
TRBJ2-1 | - | - | 15 | TRBV7-9 | TGTGCCAGCAGCTTTCACGGGTTGGGCTACAATGAGCAGTTCTTC | CASSFHGLGYNEQFF
TRBJ1-6 | - | - | 14 | TRBV7-9 | TGTGCCAGCAGCTATACAGGGACCCATTCACCCCTCCACTTT | CASSYTGTHSPLHF
TRBJ2-5 | - | - | 15 | TRBV11-2 | TGTGCCAGCAGCTTATTCTGGAGGGATGGGGAGACCCAGTACTTC | CASSLFWRDGETQYF
TRBJ2-7 | - | - | 13 | TRBV11-2 | TGTGCCAGCAGCTTCGGCGGAAACTACGAGCAGTACTTC | CASSFGGNYEQYF
TRBJ2-7 | - | TRBD2 | 15 | TRBV5-5 | TGTGCCAGCAGCTCCGGACTAGCGGGACCCTACGAGCAGTACTTC | CASSSGLAGPYEQYF
TRBJ2-1 | - | TRBD2 | 17 | TRBV28 | TGTGCCAGCAGTTTACCGCTAGCGGGGCTCCTTTACAATGAGCAGTTCTTC | CASSLPLAGLLYNEQFF
TRBJ1-1 | - | - | 14 | TRBV10-3 | TGTGCCATCAGTGTTGGGCAACCGAACACTGAAGCTTTCTTT | CAISVGQPNTEAFF
TRBJ2-5 | once | TRBD2 | 20 | TRBV19 | TGTGCCAGTAGTCGAGGGGAAGGGGCTAGCGGGGGGGCCCCGCAAGAGACCCAGTACTTC | CASSRGEGASGGAPQETQYF
TRBJ1-4 | - | - | 17 | TRBV4-3 | TGCGCCAGCAGCCAAGAGGGGAGCCGCCGGTTCAATGAAAAACTGTTTTTT | CASSQEGSRRFNEKLFF
TRBJ2-2 | - | - | 12 | TRBV23-1 | TGCGCCAGCATTACACCCACCGGGGAGCTGTTTTTT | CASITPTGELFF
TRBJ2-7 | - | TRBD1 | 13 | TRBV19 | TGTGCCAGTAGTATGGGACAGTACTACGAGCAGTACTTC | CASSMGQYYEQYF
TRBJ2-5 | - | TRBD1 | 18 | TRBV7-9 | TGTGCCAGCAGCCCAAGCTTGGGGTTGACAGGGATTCAAGAGACCCAGTACTTC | CASSPSLGLTGIQETQYF
TRBJ1-5 | - | TRBD1 | 15 | TRBV5-1 | TGCGCCAGCAGCTTGGAGACAGGGGGGTATCAGCCCCAGCATTTT | CASSLETGGYQPQHF
TRBJ1-4 | - | - | 15 | TRBV4-3 | TGCGCCAGCAGCCAAGATAGCGGGGGGGATGAAAAACTGTTTTTT | CASSQDSGGDEKLFF
TRBJ2-5 | - | - | 16 | TRBV28 | TGTGCCAGCAGTTGGTGGGGCGGGAATTCACAAGAGACCCAGTACTTC | CASSWWGGNSQETQYF
TRBJ2-2 | - | - | 17 | TRBV18 | TGTGCCAGCTCACCACCGTGGGTGACAAAGAACACCGGGGAGCTGTTTTTT | CASSPPWVTKNTGELFF
TRBJ2-1 | - | - | 13 | TRBV7-3 | TGTGCCAGCAGCTCAGGGTCAAACAATGAGCAGTTCTTC | CASSSGSNNEQFF
TRBJ2-7 | - | TRBD2 | 15 | TRBV7-9 | TGTTCCAGCAGAAAGGGACTAGCGGGAACCTACGAGCAGTACTTC | CSSRKGLAGTYEQYF
TRBJ2-5 | - | - | 18 | TRBV4-3 | TGCGCCAGCAGCCAAGCGGTCGGCGGTGGTTGGAACCAAGAGACCCAGTACTTC | CASSQAVGGGWNQETQYF
TRBJ1-5 | - | - | 14 | TRBV6-5 | TGTGCCAGCAGTCAGGGCTTCAGCAATCAGCCCCAGCATTTT | CASSQGFSNQPQHF
TRBJ1-1 | - | - | 15 | TRBV7-9 | TGTGCCAGCAGCCCCCTCGGACACCGCCACACTGAAGCTTTCTTT | CASSPLGHRHTEAFF
TRBJ1-2 | - | - | 15 | TRBV12-5 | TGTGCTAGTGGTTCTCCTCAGGGTCTTAACTATGGCTACACCTTC | CASGSPQGLNYGYTF
TRBJ2-2 | - | TRBD2 | 14 | TRBV12-5 | TGTGCTAGTGCGGGGGGGGCAGGGATCGGGGAGCTGTTTTTT | CASAGGAGIGELFF
TRBJ2-7 | - | TRBD1 | 14 | TRBV30 | TGTGCCTGTCTTACCGGGACAGGACCCTACGAGCAGTACTTC | CACLTGTGPYEQYF
TRBJ2-1 | - | - | 15 | TRBV13 | TGTGCCAGCAGCTTGAATCCACCTACCTACAATGAGCAGTTCTTC | CASSLNPPTYNEQFF
TRBJ2-7 | - | TRBD2 | 14 | TRBV5-4 | TGTGCCAGCAGCACGACTAGCGGGGTCTACGAGCAGTACTTC | CASSTTSGVYEQYF
TRBJ1-6 | - | - | 15 | TRBV4-3 | TGCGCCAGCAGCTTCGACGGGGGTTTCAGTTCACCCCTCCACTTT | CASSFDGGFSSPLHF
TRBJ2-7 | - | TRBD1 | 16 | TRBV5-1 | TGCGCCAGCAGCTTGGTTCTAGGGGGCGAAAACTACGAGCAGTACTTC | CASSLVLGGENYEQYF
TRBJ2-1 | - | - | 12 | TRBV29-1 | TGCAGCGGCCACCCCGGAGGGGATAGGCAGTTCTTC | CSGHPGGDRQFF
TRBJ1-1 | - | - | 13 | TRBV10-2 | TGCGCCAGCGAGGCAGAGTGGAACACTGAAGCTTTCTTT | CASEAEWNTEAFF
TRBJ2-7 | - | TRBD1 | 13 | TRBV5-8 | TGTGCCAGCAGCGCCGGACAGGGTTACGAGCAGTACTTC | CASSAGQGYEQYF
TRBJ1-1 | - | - | 15 | TRBV7-9 | TGTTCCAGTAGCCTCGTCCTCGACGGGTCCACTGAAGCTTTCTTT | CSSSLVLDGSTEAFF
TRBJ1-5 | - | - | 14 | TRBV9 | TGTGCCAGCAGCGTAGGTAGCAGCAATCAGCCCCAGCATTTT | CASSVGSSNQPQHF
TRBJ1-5 | - | TRBD1 | 15 | TRBV7-9 | TGTGCCAGCAGCTGGACAGGAGATAGCAATCAGCCCCAGCATTTT | CASSWTGDSNQPQHF
TRBJ1-5 | - | TRBD1 | 14 | TRBV15 | TGTGCCACCAGTTCGGGACAGGAAAATCAGCCCCAGCATTTT | CATSSGQENQPQHF
TRBJ2-7 | - | TRBD1 | 18 | TRBV12-5 | TGTGCTAGTGGTTTGGTAGAGGGGACGGGACAGGGGACTTACGAGCAGTACTTC | CASGLVEGTGQGTYEQYF
TRBJ2-1 | once | TRBD2 | 17 | TRBV9 | TGTGCCAGCAGCGGAGTAGCGGGAGGGCCAAGGTACAATGAGCAGTTCTTC | CASSGVAGGPRYNEQFF
TRBJ1-4 | - | - | 17 | TRBV9 | TGTGCCAGCAGCGTAGCGAACGACCCTAAACAGGGTGAAAAACTGTTTTTT | CASSVANDPKQGEKLFF
TRBJ2-5 | - | - | 15 | TRBV6-5 | TGTGCCAGCAGATACACCAAACTAGCTTATGAGACCCAGTACTTC | CASRYTKLAYETQYF
TRBJ2-3 | - | - | 15 | TRBV7-9 | TGTGCCAGCAGCTTAGAGTCTATAGCCACAGATACGCAGTATTTT | CASSLESIATDTQYF
TRBJ2-7 | - | - | 13 | TRBV5-6 | TGTGCCAGCAGCTTGGGGCACCTCGGGGAGCAGTACTTC | CASSLGHLGEQYF
TRBJ2-7 | - | - | 13 | TRBV30 | TGTGCCTGGACAAGGACAGACAACTACGAGCAGTACTTC | CAWTRTDNYEQYF
TRBJ1-5 | - | TRBD1 | 15 | TRBV6-6 | TGTGCCAGCAGCAGGGGACAGGGTAGCAATCAGCCCCAGCATTTT | CASSRGQGSNQPQHF
TRBJ2-5 | few | - | 15 | TRBV5-1 | TGCGCCAGCAGCATAGAGCGGGCCCAGAGGGAGACCCAGTACTTC | CASSIERAQRETQYF